This T cell receptor (beta chain) was captured in a study of T cell clonality in common variable immunodeficiency. This clone was observed at least ten times. Its matching antigen is unknown. The read ends 3 residues early relative to the CDR3; the germline J gene fills the gap. Sequencing was performed with immunoSEQ multiplex PCR; in TCRdb, only in-frame clones are kept and a portion is missing. The repertoire yields about 64,000 clones, none seen only once; the top ten contain about 1.5%. Study results and caveats: What drives increased CVID clonality needs T cell subpopulation sequencing.

The germline V gene has CDR1 SNHLY and CDR2 FYNNEI. The CDR3 length is 12 residues. The V gene is TRBV2, the J gene TRBJ1-4; D remains ambiguous. The clonotype comes from a person between 18 and 69 years old in good health. The sample was peripheral blood mononuclear cells. CDR3 sequence: CASQTISRELFF. The part of the CDR3 DNA that was read is TGTGCCAGCCAAACGATAAGTAGGGAA.